The 2 T cell receptor beta chains below were found in one sample sequenced in a study of early T cells in non-severe SARS-CoV-2 infection. MiXCR, run by TCRdb on the 5' RACE reads, gives a single entry per CDR3 protein. The repertoire includes more than 35,000 distinct CDR3 sequences, over 4.5% of them detected once, and around 4.8% sits in the top ten. Sequencing was performed on whole blood. These receptors originate from an adult who was a healthcare worker with PCR-confirmed SARS-CoV-2 infection or an uninfected control (not recorded which).

This clonotype was observed many times. The chain recombines TRBV6-6 with TRBJ2-7; 7 nucleotides match TRBD1. The CDR3 totals 14 residues. J gave up 0 bases and V 6 bases, and 5 bases lay outside the gene matches. Germline CDR1 reads MNHNY; CDR2 reads SVGAGI (reference sequence). CDR3 sequence (DNA): TGTGCCAGCAGACCGGGACAGAACTCCTACGAGCAGTACTTC. Translating gives CASRPGQNSYEQYF.

This clonotype was picked up many times. The genes are TRBV20-1 and TRBJ2-1; 8 bases match TRBD1. The CDR3 is 13 amino acids. J lost 5 bases, V lost 5 bases, and 5 bases had no gene match. Looked up from germline, CDR1 is DFQATT and CDR2 is SNEGSKA (reference sequence). The CDR3 spells CSARTGINNEQFF. CDR3 sequence (DNA): TGCAGTGCTCGGACAGGGATAAACAATGAGCAGTTCTTC.